This T cell receptor beta chain was identified during a study of shared clonotypes between healthy human individuals. The table came from immunoSEQ multiplex PCR; TCRdb's copy has only in-frame clones and leaves some out. This sample has over a million clones, with roughly 98.5% found just once. The origin of this receptor is a man in his thirties or forties in good health. The sequenced sample was naive CD4+ T cells sorted from blood. Indicated subset: CD45RA+ positively selected.

The chain's CDR3 is CASSKDSMNTEAFF. In DNA form, the CDR3 reads TGTGCCAGCAGCAAGGACAGCATGAACACTGAAGCTTTCTTT. The rearrangement links TRBV11-1 to TRBJ1-1; D perhaps matches TRBD1 (6 bases). Germline V gene lookup returns CDR1 SGHAT and CDR2 FQDESV (reference sequence). V shed 5 bases and J shed 0 bases, with 10 bases lying between them. The CDR3 spans 14 residues.